The present T cell receptor (beta chain) was sequenced within a study of blood T cell repertoires in COVID-19. Study details: Acute-phase and convalescent COVID-19 samples originated in the United States, Italy and Spain. In each case, the material was cDNA or gDNA derived from T cells, B-cell-depleted T cells, or PBMCs.

The table lists this clone with a count of one. Per the original methods: Nucleated cell number was recorded as an estimate derived from reference gene primer amplification. Sequencing was performed with immunoSEQ multiplex PCR; in TCRdb, only in-frame clones are kept and a portion is missing. From that table come the V and J calls and clone size; the DNA was used to work out D and trimming. The repertoire holds under 150,000 clones, with 84% as singletons. Per the germline V gene, CDR1 is SGHDT and CDR2 is YYEEEE. CDR3 length equals 13 residues. V lost 0 bases and J lost 7, with 11 bases in between. The sequence was collected from a woman aged 35 to 49 with acute or convalescent COVID-19. The genes are TRBV5-6 and TRBJ2-7; D is possibly TRBD2 (6 bases). Input material: peripheral blood. CDR3 DNA: TGTGCCAGCAGCTTGGTCATCCGGGGGGAGCAGTACTTC. Its translation: CASSLVIRGEQYF.